What follows is one T cell receptor beta chain and its context. Germline CDR1 reads SGHTA; CDR2 reads FQGNSA. Trimming left V 5 bases short and J 0 bases short, with 16 bases between. There are 17 residues in the CDR3. Authors' analysis steps: Estimated nucleated cell counts came from reference gene primer amplification. Assay used: immunoSEQ multiplex PCR; TCRdb lists only in-frame clones, some missing. V and J calls plus clone size are reproduced from that table; the DNA served to infer D and trimming. The table lists roughly 170,000 clones, about three quarters of them singletons. This entry is derived from a study of blood T cell repertoires in COVID-19. Study context: Acute and convalescent COVID-19 specimens originated in the United States, Italy and Spain. In each case, the material was cDNA or gDNA derived from T cells, B-cell-depleted T cells, or PBMCs.

This chain connects TRBV7-2 to TRBJ1-4; the D is unclear. Sequenced input: peripheral blood. The clonotype comes from a woman in her 70s with acute or convalescent COVID-19. CDR3 bases: TGTGCCAGCAGCGTCGGACTCGGAGTTGCAACTAATGAAAAACTGTTTTTT. This gives the protein CASSVGLGVATNEKLFF.